Listed below are T cell receptor beta chains from one sample, sequenced in a study of blood T cell repertoires in COVID-19. Libraries were prepared by immunoSEQ multiplex PCR; TCRdb keeps only in-frame clonotypes and omits some of them. The sample holds approximately 150,000 clones; approximately 86% are singletons and the top ten take about 4%. The sample taken for sequencing was peripheral blood. The receptors were gathered from a woman aged 60-75 years with active or convalescent COVID-19. The CDR3 runs from the conserved cysteine through the conserved F or W. The D gene is left open where the match is weak. Size is stated for part of the rows, as once, few or many counts, or as a class when the clone is expanded.

V	D	J	size	CDR3	DNA
TRBV5-4	-	TRBJ2-1	-	CASSLDSDSYNEQFF	TGTGCCAGCAGCTTGGATTCGGACAGCTACAATGAGCAGTTCTTC
TRBV14	TRBD1	TRBJ1-2	-	CASSQFRTGGNYGYTF	TGTGCCAGCAGCCAGTTTCGGACAGGGGGCAACTATGGCTACACCTTC
TRBV6-5	TRBD1	TRBJ1-2	-	CASTQGGYGYTF	TGTGCCAGCACCCAGGGGGGCTATGGCTACACCTTC
TRBV12-5	TRBD1	TRBJ1-5	-	CASGLVLGQGASNQPQHF	TGTGCTAGTGGTTTGGTACTTGGACAGGGGGCTAGCAATCAGCCCCAGCATTTT
TRBV15	-	TRBJ2-5	-	CATSRDRGYQETQYF	TGTGCCACCAGCAGAGATCGGGGGTACCAAGAGACCCAGTACTTC
TRBV6-5	TRBD2	TRBJ2-7	few	CASSPSGGKQYF	TGTGCCAGCAGTCCCTCGGGGGGAAAGCAGTACTTC
TRBV5-4	TRBD1	TRBJ1-2	-	CASSRQGADGYTF	TGTGCCAGCAGCCGCCAGGGGGCCGACGGCTACACCTTC
TRBV27	-	TRBJ1-6	once	CASSLQVMSSPLHF	TGTGCCAGCAGTTTACAGGTGATGAGTTCACCCCTCCACTTT
TRBV7-9	-	TRBJ2-7	-	CASSLGFAGTGSPYEQYF	TGTGCCAGCAGCTTAGGGTTCGCGGGGACTGGGAGCCCGTACGAGCAGTACTTC
TRBV19	-	TRBJ2-7	-	CASSPKRNPYEQYF	TGTGCCAGTAGTCCTAAGCGGAACCCCTACGAGCAGTACTTC
TRBV2	-	TRBJ1-1	-	CASSSPRARNPLRNTEAFF	TGTGCCAGCAGTTCCCCGAGGGCTCGTAATCCTCTCCGGAACACTGAAGCTTTCTTT
TRBV25-1	-	TRBJ1-4	-	CASTRHRWNEKLFF	TGTGCCAGCACGAGACACCGTTGGAATGAAAAACTGTTTTTT
TRBV11-2	-	TRBJ2-5	-	CASSTGAGQETQYF	TGTGCCAGCAGCACTGGGGCAGGGCAAGAGACCCAGTACTTC